Below, 27 T cell receptor beta chains from the same sample are listed, as sequenced in a study of beta chain features in type 1 diabetes. Their recognized antigens are unknown. Reverse transcribing all isolated RNA meant expressed TCRB transcripts were sequenced. The assay was immunoSEQ multiplex PCR, and TCRdb's table has in-frame clones only and misses some. The table has hundreds of thousands of clones, roughly 13% seen once. Findings and caveats of the study: TCRB CDR3 length was moderately but significantly reduced in all four CD4+ subsets of Type 1 diabetes patients.

Sequencing input: naive CD4+ T cells from blood. The receptors come from a man aged 18 to 29 with type 1 diabetes.

The table lists this clone with a few counts. This CDR3 is also generated by other DNA sequences in the sample. Here the CDR3 reads CASSLSYEQYF. CDR3 coding DNA: TGTGCCAGCAGCTTGTCCTACGAGCAGTACTTC. The chain has TRBV13 and TRBJ2-7, with D unresolved. Trimming cost V 3 bases and J 1 base, with 1 base left between them. This CDR3 region has 11 residues. In germline, CDR1 is PRHDT, CDR2 FYEKMQ (reference sequence).

This clone was detected only a few times. The genes are TRBV7-3 and TRBJ1-4; D is unresolved. Trimming cost V 5 bases and J 0 bases, with 16 bases left between them. Germline V gene sequence: CDR1 SGHTA, CDR2 FQGTGA. The CDR3 length is 17 residues. The CDR3 DNA reads as TGTGCCAGCAGCCCCTATGGGTGGCAGGCAACTAATGAAAAACTGTTTTTT. Its protein is CASSPYGWQATNEKLFF.

The CDR3 is CASSEVDEQFF. The CDR3 nucleotides read TGTGCCAGCAGTGAAGTGGATGAGCAGTTCTTC. The gene calls are TRBV2 and TRBJ2-1; D not certain. This CDR3 spans 11 amino acids. V gave up 1 base and J gave up 8 bases, with 3 bases separating them. Germline V CDR1 and CDR2: SNHLY, FYNNEI.

V usage is TRBV5-4 and J usage is TRBJ2-2; TRBD1 aligns across 9 bases. The CDR3 length is 14 residues. From germline, CDR1 is SGHNT and CDR2 YYREEE (reference sequence). J lost 3 bases, V lost 4 bases, and 1 base had no gene match. The CDR3 DNA reads as TGTGCCAGCAGCAGGGACAGGGACACCGGGGAGCTGTTTTTT. Encoded protein: CASSRDRDTGELFF.

The sample holds a few counts of this clone. Other nucleotide sequences in the sample specify the same CDR3. The rearrangement uses TRBV30 and TRBJ2-3; D gene unclear. CDR1 and CDR2 from the germline V gene are GTSNPN and SVGIG (reference sequence). The V gene lost 4 bases and the J gene lost 1 base, with 6 bases spanning the gap. CDR3 length: 12 amino acids. In DNA, the CDR3 is TGTGCCTGGACTGGCGGCACAGATACGCAGTATTTT. Protein product: CAWTGGTDTQYF. The variable domain in full, with the rest retrieved from reference TRBV30 and TRBJ2-3, is SQTIHQWPATLVQPVGSPLSLECTVEGTSNPNLYWYRQAAGRGLQLLFYSVGIGQISSEVPQNLSASRPQDRQFILSSKKLLLSDSGFYLCAWTGGTDTQYFGPGTRLTVL.

The genes are TRBV6-5 and TRBJ1-6; D not certain. Per the germline V gene, CDR1 is MNHEY and CDR2 is SVGAGI. The V and J ends lost 1 base and 7 bases respectively, with 5 bases between them. The CDR3 has 13 amino acids. Here the CDR3 DNA reads TGTGCCAGCAGTTACTTAGGGAATTCACCCCTCCACTTT. Amino acid sequence: CASSYLGNSPLHF.

This rearrangement joins TRBV5-6 to TRBJ2-3; D is tentatively TRBD1 or TRBD2 (5 bases each). Germline V gene lookup returns CDR1 SGHDT and CDR2 YYEEEE. The V end lost 4 bases, the J end lost 2 bases, and 17 bases lay between the germline ends. This CDR3 region has 16 residues. The CDR3 DNA sequence: TGTGCCAGCAGCCAATATGGGACCACACTCACAGATACGCAGTATTTT. This translates into CASSQYGTTLTDTQYF.

This chain connects TRBV7-2 to TRBJ1-5; D gene uncertain. Trimming stripped 3 bases from V and 1 base from J, with 7 bases between. The CDR3 runs to 14 residues. The germline gives CDR1 SGHTA, CDR2 FQGNSA. The CDR3 DNA reads TGTGCCAGCAGCTTTATGGACAGCAATCAGCCCCAGCATTTT. This codes for CASSFMDSNQPQHF.

The chain joins TRBV29-1 to TRBJ1-2, with TRBD1 matching over 8 bases. Trimming removed 6 bases from V and 2 bases from J; junction bases left unmatched: 5. This CDR3 has 13 residues. Looked up from germline, CDR1 is SQVTM and CDR2 is ANQGSEA. The DNA of the CDR3 is TGCAGCGTGAGGACAGGGCTGAACTATGGCTACACCTTC. Its translation is CSVRTGLNYGYTF.

The sample holds a few counts of this clone. This chain uses TRBV11-2 with TRBJ2-5, with a weak D call TRBD1 (6 bases). The V gene lost 5 bases and the J gene lost 6 bases, with 13 bases spanning the gap. The CDR3 is made up of 13 amino acids. Germline CDR1 reads SGHAT; CDR2 reads FQNNGV. The CDR3 bases are TGTGCCAGCAGCAACAGGGTCGGGCAGACCCAGTACTTC. This translates into CASSNRVGQTQYF. The full variable domain, in which reference TRBV11-2 and TRBJ2-5 provide the parts outside the CDR3, is EAGVAQSPRYKIIEKRQSVAFWCNPISGHATLYWYQQILGQGPKLLIQFQNNGVVDDSQLPKDRFSAERLKGVDSTLKIQPAKLEDSAVYLCASSNRVGQTQYFGPGTRLLVL.

The chain has TRBV2 and TRBJ2-3; 7 nucleotides line up with TRBD1. This CDR3 region has 14 residues. The ends lost 8 bases at V and 0 bases at J; junction bases unmatched: 5. From germline, CDR1 is SNHLY and CDR2 FYNNEI. As DNA, the CDR3 is TGTGCCAGCGGTGGGACAGCTAGCACAGATACGCAGTATTTT. This encodes CASGGTASTDTQYF. The variable domain in full, with the rest retrieved from reference TRBV2 and TRBJ2-3, is EPEVTQTPSHQVTQMGQEVILRCVPISNHLYFYWYRQILGQKVEFLVSFYNNEISEKSEIFDDQFSVERPDGSNFTLKIRSTKLEDSAMYFCASGGTASTDTQYFGPGTRLTVL.

This clone was seen a handful of times. The rearrangement joins TRBV12-5 to TRBJ2-3, with 10 bases that match TRBD1. Germline assignment: CDR1 LGHNT and CDR2 FRNRAP. CDR3 length equals 16 residues. Trimming took 8 bases from V and 0 from J; bases not matched to a gene: 8. The CDR3 reads CASCRQGADSTDTQYF. DNA for the CDR3: TGTGCTAGTTGCCGACAGGGGGCGGATAGCACAGATACGCAGTATTTT.

The chain combines TRBV28 with TRBJ2-1, with 10 bases aligning to TRBD2. This CDR3 spans 19 amino acids. Per the germline V gene, CDR1 is MDHEN and CDR2 is SYDVKM. The V segment lost 0 bases and the J segment 4 bases; nucleotides outside the gene matches: 12. The CDR3 bases are TGTGCCAGCAGTTTATGGATTGGTGCTAGCGGGGGTGTGTACAATGAGCAGTTCTTC. Its protein product is CASSLWIGASGGVYNEQFF.

Of note for this clone: The identical CDR3 is also encoded by other nucleotide sequences in the sample. This rearrangement joins TRBV7-9 to TRBJ1-5; tentative D call: TRBD1 (6 bases). The V and J ends lost 5 bases and 2 bases respectively, with 10 bases between them. The V gene's germline CDR1 is SEHNR and CDR2 FQNEAQ (reference sequence). This CDR3 is 14 amino acids long. The CDR3 here is CASSLQGGNQPQHF. The CDR3 nucleotides are TGTGCCAGCAGCCTACAGGGAGGCAATCAGCCCCAGCATTTT.

Concerning this clone itself: The sample has other DNA sequences that encode this CDR3 too. The gene calls are TRBV30 and TRBJ1-2; D perhaps matches TRBD1 (5 bases). V lost 3 bases and J 7 bases, leaving 9 bases between the germline ends. The length of the CDR3 is 11 residues. CDR1 GTSNPN and CDR2 SVGIG come from the germline V gene (reference sequence). CDR3: CAWSQGSGYTF. The CDR3 DNA follows: TGTGCCTGGAGCCAGGGATCTGGCTACACCTTC.

The J gene is TRBJ1-5, the V gene TRBV7-8; a weak D match, TRBD1 (5 bases). There are 16 residues in the CDR3. Germline V lookup: CDR1 SGHVS, CDR2 FQNEAQ. V was clipped by 0 bases and J by 5 bases, with 14 bases between them. CDR3 DNA: TGTGCCAGCAGCTTAGCGCTGGCAGGGAGCGATCAGCCCCAGCATTTT. It translates to CASSLALAGSDQPQHF.

The rearrangement joins TRBV2 to TRBJ1-5; D not resolved. Per germline, CDR1 SNHLY and CDR2 FYNNEI. CDR3 size: 14 residues. V was cut by 3 bases and J by 4 bases, with 10 bases left in between. The CDR3: CASSDSLGNQPQHF. As DNA, the CDR3 is TGTGCCAGCAGTGACAGTTTGGGAAATCAGCCCCAGCATTTT.

In this sample, this clone turned up a few times. The chain is built from TRBV25-1 and TRBJ2-3; 8 bases are shared with TRBD2. With V trimmed by 1 base and J by 6 bases, 15 bases remained unmatched. The germline V gene has CDR1 MGHDK and CDR2 SYGVNS. The CDR3 covers 18 residues. CDR3 in amino acids: CASSESGSSGGRRDTQYF. Here the CDR3 DNA reads TGTGCCAGCAGTGAATCTGGGTCCAGCGGGGGCCGCCGGGATACGCAGTATTTT. Full variable domain (outside the CDR3, taken from reference TRBV25-1 and TRBJ2-3): EADIYQTPRYLVIGTGKKITLECSQTMGHDKMYWYQQDPGMELHLIHYSYGVNSTEKGDLSSESTVSRIRTEHFPLTLESARPSHTSQYLCASSESGSSGGRRDTQYFGPGTRLTVL.

The J gene is TRBJ2-3, the V gene TRBV29-1; perhaps TRBD2 as D (5 bases). The CDR3 is 13 amino acids. CDR1 is SQVTM and CDR2 is ANQGSEA in the germline V gene. V was shortened by 3 bases and J by 0 bases, with 7 bases between the two germline ends. CDR3 in amino acids: CSVDEGSTDTQYF. In DNA form, the CDR3 reads TGCAGCGTTGATGAGGGAAGCACAGATACGCAGTATTTT.

This clone occurred a few times. This chain connects TRBV6-1 to TRBJ2-1, with TRBD1 matching 7 bases. J gave up 4 bases and V 3 bases, and 3 bases lay outside the gene matches. The germline V gene has CDR1 MNHNS and CDR2 SASEGT. The CDR3 consists of 14 residues. CDR3 region: CASSDGTDYNEQFF. CDR3 coding DNA: TGTGCCAGCAGTGACGGGACAGATTACAATGAGCAGTTCTTC.

The genes are TRBV5-6 and TRBJ1-3, with no clear D. The germline V gene has CDR1 SGHDT and CDR2 YYEEEE. This CDR3 contains 14 residues. Trimming pared 4 bases from V and 0 bases from J, leaving 8 bases between. Here the CDR3 reads CASSTGDSGNTIYF. CDR3 coding DNA: TGTGCCAGCAGCACGGGAGACTCTGGAAACACCATATATTTT.

This clone was seen more than once but under ten times. This sequence joins TRBV6-6 and TRBJ1-3, with 9 bases that match TRBD1. The CDR3 covers 15 residues. CDR1 MNHNY and CDR2 SVGAGI come from the germline V gene (reference sequence). V lost 5 bases and J lost 4; bases outside the gene matches: 6. The CDR3 protein is CASSLQGARGNTIYF. In nucleotides, the CDR3 is TGTGCCAGCAGTCTACAGGGGGCGCGGGGAAACACCATATATTTT.

The rearrangement uses TRBV7-9 and TRBJ2-3; TRBD2 matches at 7 bases. Germline assignment: CDR1 SEHNR and CDR2 FQNEAQ (reference sequence). V lost 6 bases, J lost 2 bases, and 5 bases stayed unmatched. This CDR3 contains 14 residues. CDR3 in DNA: TGTGCCAGCAGACAAGGGACTACCACAGATACGCAGTATTTT. Amino acids: CASRQGTTTDTQYF. Together with reference TRBV7-9 and TRBJ2-3, the CDR3 gives the full variable domain: DTGVSQNPRHKITKRGQNVTFRCDPISEHNRLYWYRQTLGQGPEFLTYFQNEAQLEKSRLLSDRFSAERPKGSFSTLEIQRTEQGDSAMYLCASRQGTTTDTQYFGPGTRLTVL.

This rearrangement joins TRBV5-4 to TRBJ2-1; 7 nucleotides align to TRBD2. There are 14 residues in the CDR3. CDR1 and CDR2 from the germline V gene are SGHNT and YYREEE (reference sequence). V lost 4 bases to trimming and J lost 7 bases; unmatched junction nucleotides: 8. CDR3 nucleotide sequence: TGTGCCAGCAGCCCTCCGCGGGGGTATAATGAGCAGTTCTTC. Protein product: CASSPPRGYNEQFF.

The chain combines TRBV5-6 with TRBJ2-2; no firm D call. V was pared by 4 bases and J by 7 bases, with 11 bases between. This CDR3 spans 13 amino acids. Germline V gives CDR1 SGHDT, CDR2 YYEEEE. This CDR3 reads CASSPYYGGELFF. DNA of the CDR3: TGTGCCAGCAGCCCCTATTATGGCGGGGAGCTGTTTTTT.

This clone was counted a few times. The gene calls are TRBV13 and TRBJ2-7; TRBD2 matches 10 bases. The CDR3 runs 15 residues. Germline CDR1 reads PRHDT; CDR2 reads FYEKMQ (reference sequence). V trimming: 5 bases; J trimming: 2 bases; junction bases outside the gene matches: 6. This CDR3 reads CASSHRTSGAYEQYF. In nucleotides, the CDR3 is TGTGCCAGCAGCCACAGGACTAGCGGTGCCTACGAGCAGTACTTC.

This chain connects TRBV27 to TRBJ2-3; D is unclear. The CDR3 contains 14 residues. V was shortened by 5 bases and J by 0 bases, with 9 bases between the two germline ends. Germline CDR1 reads MNHEY; CDR2 reads SMNVEV (reference sequence). The CDR3 DNA sequence: TGTGCCAGCAGTCTGGCCACTAGCACAGATACGCAGTATTTT. It yields the protein CASSLATSTDTQYF.